The 26 T cell receptor beta chains in this list originate from one sample, sequenced in a study of cytomegalovirus exposure and HLA in healthy donors. This PCR relied on a set of 60 Vbeta primers and 13 Jbeta primers. Clones were sequenced by immunoSEQ multiplex PCR, and TCRdb holds only the in-frame ones, with some missing. This table holds about 130,000 clones, approximately 61% found once. The material sequenced was PBMCs. The receptors stem from a human donor in good health.

The V and J genes are TRBV5-1 and TRBJ2-1; 7 bases map to TRBD1. The CDR3 runs 14 residues. The germline CDR1 and CDR2 sequences are SGHRS and YFSETQ. V gave up 0 bases and J gave up 7 bases; unmatched junction bases: 4. CDR3 sequence reads: CASSLVSGGNEQFF. The CDR3 DNA is TGCGCCAGCAGCTTGGTTTCAGGGGGAAATGAGCAGTTCTTC.

This sequence joins TRBV2 and TRBJ2-3, with D perhaps TRBD2 (6 bases). CDR1 is SNHLY and CDR2 is FYNNEI in the germline V gene. Between the trimmed V and J ends, which lost 5 bases and 3 bases, there was a span of 15 bases. This CDR3 contains 15 residues. The CDR3 spells CASSLGTSLTDTQYF. The CDR3 bases are TGTGCCAGCAGTCTAGGCACTAGCCTTACAGATACGCAGTATTTT.

The DNA of the CDR3 is TGTGCCAGTAGTAGGGGGACAGGGTACTTAGATCAGCCCCAGCATTTT. Its translation is CASSRGTGYLDQPQHF. V and J are TRBV19 and TRBJ1-5; 9 bases are shared with TRBD1. V was clipped by 4 bases and J by 5 bases; unmatched bases: 9. Germline V CDR1 and CDR2: LNHDA, SQIVND (reference sequence). This CDR3 region has 16 residues. The entire variable domain, with the rest obtained from reference TRBV19 and TRBJ1-5, is as follows: DGGITQSPKYLFRKEGQNVTLSCEQNLNHDAMYWYRQDPGQGLRLIYYSQIVNDFQKGDIAEGYSVSREKKESFPLTVTSAQKNPTAFYLCASSRGTGYLDQPQHFGDGTRLSIL.

This clone was detected only a few times. This chain connects TRBV7-6 to TRBJ2-1; D possibly corresponds to TRBD1 (5 bases). Trimming took off 5 bases at V and 9 bases at J, with 8 bases between the two ends. The length of the CDR3 is 11 residues. Germline V lookup: CDR1 SGHVS, CDR2 FNYEAQ. The CDR3 loop is CASSVDTEQFF. CDR3 DNA sequence: TGTGCCAGCAGCGTGGACACTGAGCAGTTCTTC.

V is TRBV5-6 and J is TRBJ1-1; D is unclear. This CDR3 has 12 amino acids. Germline V lookup: CDR1 SGHDT, CDR2 YYEEEE. V lost 4 bases to trimming and J lost 5 bases, with 9 bases between them. CDR3 DNA sequence: TGTGCCAGCAGCCCTTCGGGGACTGAAGCTTTCTTT. Protein product: CASSPSGTEAFF.

V and J are TRBV11-3 and TRBJ2-3, with D perhaps TRBD2 (5 bases). CDR3 length: 14 amino acids. Trimming stripped 3 bases from V and 2 bases from J, with 9 bases between. Germline V gives CDR1 SGHNT, CDR2 YENEEA. The CDR3, as DNA: TGTGCCAGCAGCTTGGCGGGCCCCACAGATACGCAGTATTTT. It yields the protein CASSLAGPTDTQYF.

The rearrangement links TRBV5-1 to TRBJ2-5, with 14 bases matching TRBD2. This CDR3 comprises 17 residues. The trim removed 4 bases at V and 3 bases at J, leaving 8 bases unmatched. The V gene's germline CDR1 is SGHRS and CDR2 YFSETQ. The CDR3, as DNA: TGCGCCAGCAGCGCAGGGACTAGCGGGAGAGGGGAAGAGACCCAGTACTTC. Amino acids: CASSAGTSGRGEETQYF.

In its sample, this clone was seen once. The chain is built from TRBV7-8 and TRBJ2-7, with 10 bases aligning to TRBD2. The CDR3 is 19 residues long. Losses at the gene ends were 2 bases for V and 3 bases for J; bases not matched to a gene: 16. Germline CDR1 is SGHVS and CDR2 is FQNEAQ. In DNA, the CDR3 is TGTGCCAGCAGCTTAACGTCTGGGAGGAGCGGGAGGGCCGGCTACGAGCAGTACTTC. Protein product: CASSLTSGRSGRAGYEQYF.

This clone was observed a few times. The chain carries TRBV7-8 and TRBJ1-3; 10 bases line up with TRBD1. Trimming took 5 bases from V and 0 from J; bases not matched to a gene: 7. The germline V gene encodes CDR1 SGHVS and CDR2 FQNEAQ. The CDR3 extends over 17 amino acids. CDR3 nucleotides: TGTGCCAGCAGCCTGACAGGGGGCCCGAGCTCTGGAAACACCATATATTTT. Amino acid sequence: CASSLTGGPSSGNTIYF. The complete variable domain, with remaining parts taken from reference TRBV7-8 and TRBJ1-3, reads GAGVSQSPRYKVAKRGQDVALRCDPISGHVSLFWYQQALGQGPEFLTYFQNEAQLDKSGLPSDRFFAERPEGSVSTLKIQRTQQEDSAVYLCASSLTGGPSSGNTIYFGEGSWLTVV.

The rearrangement joins TRBV7-2 to TRBJ2-7; 9 nucleotides line up with TRBD2. CDR1 and CDR2 from the germline V gene are SGHTA and FQGNSA. The CDR3 runs to 14 residues. The trim removed 5 bases at V and 4 bases at J, leaving 6 bases unmatched. This chain's CDR3 is CASSPTSGYYEQYF. In DNA, the CDR3 is TGTGCCAGCAGCCCGACTAGCGGATATTACGAGCAGTACTTC.

The chain combines TRBV2 with TRBJ1-5; D may be TRBD1 (6 bases). The CDR3 is made up of 13 amino acids. Germline lookup yields CDR1 SNHLY and CDR2 FYNNEI. Between the trimmed V and J ends, which lost 4 bases and 4 bases, there was a span of 8 bases. The CDR3 region has the DNA TGTGCCAGCAGTGGGACAGTTAATCAGCCCCAGCATTTT. It translates to CASSGTVNQPQHF.

This clone was detected only a few times. The rearrangement uses TRBV11-3 and TRBJ2-7, with D hard to call. V was pared by 1 base and J by 6 bases, with 13 bases between. Per germline, CDR1 SGHNT and CDR2 YENEEA. The length of the CDR3 is 14 residues. The CDR3 reads CASSLGEVLREQYF. The DNA of the CDR3 is TGTGCCAGCAGCTTAGGTGAGGTACTACGCGAGCAGTACTTC.

This clone was found once. This chain connects TRBV5-1 to TRBJ2-3; the match to TRBD2 covers 9 bases. From germline, CDR1 is SGHRS and CDR2 YFSETQ. The CDR3 is 16 amino acids. Unmatched junction bases numbered 12, after V lost 6 bases and J lost 4 bases. The CDR3 bases are TGCGCCAGCACCCTCTCGGGTAGCGGGAGCGCAGATACGCAGTATTTT. It is translated as CASTLSGSGSADTQYF.

The chain combines TRBV6-1 with TRBJ2-7; 7 bases match TRBD1. CDR1 and CDR2 from the germline V gene are MNHNS and SASEGT. The CDR3 has 13 residues. V lost 6 bases, J lost 6 bases, and 8 bases stayed unmatched. The CDR3 region is CASRTDRVFEQYF. As DNA, the CDR3 is TGTGCCAGCAGGACCGACAGGGTATTCGAGCAGTACTTC.

This clone has more than one count but fewer than ten. J is TRBJ1-1 and V is TRBV27; 9 bases align to TRBD1. The V and J ends lost 3 bases and 1 base, in that order; junction bases with no gene match: 12. Germline values: CDR1 MNHEY, CDR2 SMNVEV (reference sequence). This CDR3 region has 18 residues. The chain's CDR3 is CASSLRRGQGVSNTEAFF. The CDR3, as DNA: TGTGCCAGCAGTTTGCGACGGGGACAGGGAGTTTCGAACACTGAAGCTTTCTTT.

Only a few counts were recorded for this clone. The rearrangement links TRBV18 to TRBJ2-7, with 7 bases aligning to TRBD2. Per germline, CDR1 KGHSH and CDR2 LQKENI. Trimming took 4 bases from V and 1 from J; bases not matched to a gene: 10. CDR3 length: 16 amino acids. This CDR3 reads CASSLQQTGGSYEQYF. DNA for the CDR3: TGTGCCAGCTCACTCCAACAAACGGGGGGATCCTACGAGCAGTACTTC.

This chain connects TRBV5-1 to TRBJ1-4, with TRBD1 identical over 7 bases. There are 15 residues in the CDR3. From germline, CDR1 is SGHRS and CDR2 YFSETQ. V gave up 6 bases and J gave up 8 bases; unmatched junction bases: 13. The CDR3 nucleotides read TGCGCCAGCAACCAGATGGGGACAGAGGGGGAAAAACTGTTTTTT. Translated: CASNQMGTEGEKLFF.

The rearrangement uses TRBV9 and TRBJ2-7; 11 positions agree with TRBD2. The CDR3 extends over 14 amino acids. Germline loops: CDR1 SGDLS, CDR2 YYNGEE. V was clipped by 2 bases and J by 5 bases; unmatched bases: 3. The CDR3 loop reads CASSVSGRVHEQYF. The CDR3 DNA is TGTGCCAGCAGCGTTAGCGGGAGGGTACACGAGCAGTACTTC.

CDR3 nucleotides: TGTGCCAGTAGTAAAGTCAGGTACAATGAGCAGTTCTTC. As protein: CASSKVRYNEQFF. The chain employs TRBV19 and TRBJ2-1; no firm D call. Trimming shortened V by 4 bases and J by 4 bases, and 8 bases separated the two germline ends. There are 13 residues in the CDR3. From germline, CDR1 is LNHDA and CDR2 SQIVND (reference sequence).

This chain joins TRBV7-2 and TRBJ2-7; D possibly corresponds to TRBD1 (6 bases). CDR3 length: 15 residues. Germline V gene data show CDR1 as SGHTA and CDR2 as FQGNSA. The V end lost 5 bases, the J end lost 3 bases, and 17 bases lay between the germline ends. CDR3 nucleotides: TGTGCCAGCAGCCCCCGGGACAACGACCACTACGAGCAGTACTTC. Translated, it gives CASSPRDNDHYEQYF.

This chain joins TRBV15 and TRBJ2-2; perhaps TRBD2 as D (5 bases). The CDR3 runs to 16 residues. Per germline, CDR1 LNHNV and CDR2 YYDKDF (reference sequence). The V end was cut by 0 bases, the J end by 6 bases, with 14 bases between. The CDR3 loop reads CATSRELTVGAGELFF. The CDR3 nucleotides are TGTGCCACCAGCAGAGAGTTGACGGTCGGGGCCGGGGAGCTGTTTTTT.

The genes are TRBV28 and TRBJ2-7; tentatively, D is TRBD1 (6 bases). CDR1 is MDHEN and CDR2 is SYDVKM in the germline V gene. V lost 4 bases and J 0 bases, leaving 19 bases between the germline ends. This CDR3 has 17 residues. The CDR3 reads CASSSWQWGTHSYEQYF. As DNA, the CDR3 is TGTGCCAGCAGTTCCTGGCAGTGGGGGACACACTCCTACGAGCAGTACTTC. The full variable domain, its missing parts supplied by reference TRBV28 and TRBJ2-7, is DVKVTQSSRYLVKRTGEKVFLECVQDMDHENMFWYRQDPGLGLRLIYFSYDVKMKEKGDIPEGYSVSREKKERFSLILESASTNQTSMYLCASSSWQWGTHSYEQYFGPGTRLTVT.

The CDR3: CASSPGAQSNEQFF. The DNA of the CDR3 is TGTGCCAGCTCACCAGGGGCGCAATCCAATGAGCAGTTCTTC. The genes are TRBV18 and TRBJ2-1, with D maybe TRBD1 (5 bases). The CDR3 has 14 residues. Trimming took 2 bases from V and 6 from J, leaving 11 bases between them. Germline-derived CDR1 and CDR2 are KGHSH and LQKENI.

The rearrangement links TRBV18 to TRBJ2-2, with TRBD2 matching over 15 bases. The CDR3 spans 19 residues. Germline loops: CDR1 KGHSH, CDR2 LQKENI. With V trimmed by 3 bases and J by 1 base, 6 bases remained unmatched. The DNA of the CDR3 is TGTGCCAGCTCACCTGGGACTAGCGGGAGGAACAAGAACACCGGGGAGCTGTTTTTT. Translated, it gives CASSPGTSGRNKNTGELFF.

This chain uses TRBV9 with TRBJ2-3; 13 positions agree with TRBD2. The CDR3 runs 15 residues. The V gene's germline CDR1 is SGDLS and CDR2 YYNGEE. V lost 2 bases and J lost 8; bases outside the gene matches: 5. The CDR3 reads CASSVRTSGSGTQYF. Here the CDR3 DNA reads TGTGCCAGCAGCGTCCGGACTAGCGGGAGTGGTACGCAGTATTTT. Together with reference TRBV9 and TRBJ2-3, the CDR3 gives the full variable domain: DSGVTQTPKHLITATGQRVTLRCSPRSGDLSVYWYQQSLDQGLQFLIQYYNGEERAKGNILERFSAQQFPDLHSELNLSSLELGDSALYFCASSVRTSGSGTQYFGPGTRLTVL.

The gene calls are TRBV28 and TRBJ1-1, with D unresolved. The CDR3 totals 15 residues. Deletions cut 3 bases from V and 1 base from J, with 12 bases between. CDR1 and CDR2 (germline): MDHEN, SYDVKM. CDR3 DNA: TGTGCCAGCAGTTTTCCGGGTTACCGGAACACTGAAGCTTTCTTT. Its protein is CASSFPGYRNTEAFF.